Listed below are T cell receptor beta chains from one sample, sequenced in a study of T cells after yellow fever vaccination. Each CDR3 protein gets one entry after TCRdb re-called the 5' RACE reads with MiXCR. The sample records around 550,000 distinct CDR3 sequences, around 21% being singletons. The material sequenced was PBMCs, taken 15 days after the yellow fever booster vaccination. All receptors derive from a man aged 30 to 39 who received the YFV17D yellow fever vaccine. Both conserved end residues are part of each CDR3. A D gene is named only where the DNA matches it firmly. Rows give clone size only sometimes, using once, few, many, or a class for an expanded clone.

-	TRBV28	once	TRBJ2-3	CARARRRPTDTQYF	TGTGCCCGTGCACGTAGGCGGCCCACAGATACGCAGTATTTT
-	TRBV16	-	TRBJ2-7	CASTPSLHEQYF	TGTGCCAGCACCCCCTCGCTCCATGAGCAGTACTTC
TRBD1	TRBV29-1	-	TRBJ2-6	CSVDAGGVSGANVLTF	TGCAGCGTTGATGCAGGGGGCGTCTCTGGGGCCAACGTCCTGACTTTC
-	TRBV9	many	TRBJ2-3	CASSANAGQSTDTQYF	TGTGCCAGCAGCGCAAATGCGGGACAGAGCACAGATACGCAGTATTTT
-	TRBV5-1	few	TRBJ1-4	CASSQHGTSNEKLFF	TGCGCCAGCAGCCAGCATGGGACTTCGAATGAAAAACTGTTTTTT
TRBD2	TRBV5-4	-	TRBJ2-3	CASSGDYSPSTDTQYF	TGTGCCAGCAGCGGGGACTATTCCCCTAGCACAGATACGCAGTATTTT
-	TRBV5-1	-	TRBJ2-2	CASRRTQENTGELFF	TGCGCCAGCAGGCGAACACAGGAGAACACCGGGGAGCTGTTTTTT
-	TRBV5-1	many	TRBJ2-7	CASSLAGTSYEQYF	TGTGCCAGCAGCTTAGCCGGGACAAGCTACGAGCAGTACTTC
-	TRBV10-3	few	TRBJ2-7	CAISEKRGVGQYF	TGTGCCATCAGTGAGAAAAGGGGGGTGGGGCAGTACTTC
-	TRBV6-1	-	TRBJ1-4	CASSDLRRTEKLFF	TGTGCCAGCAGTGACCTTAGGCGGACAGAAAAACTGTTTTTT
TRBD2	TRBV6-2/TRBV6-3	few	TRBJ2-7	CASIGLAGGKYEQYF	TGTGCCAGCATCGGACTAGCGGGAGGCAAGTACGAGCAGTACTTC
TRBD2	TRBV24-1	many	TRBJ2-1	CATSDLSPTSGRADEQFF	TGTGCCACCAGTGATTTAAGCCCGACTAGCGGGAGGGCCGACGAGCAGTTCTTC
-	TRBV5-6	few	TRBJ2-7	CASSLEVGSFREQYF	TGTGCCAGCAGCTTGGAGGTGGGGTCATTTCGCGAGCAGTACTTC
TRBD2	TRBV6-2/TRBV6-3	many	TRBJ2-3	CASSYSATSGTDTQYF	TGTGCCAGCAGTTACTCGGCGACTAGCGGAACAGATACGCAGTATTTT
-	TRBV7-2	-	TRBJ2-5	CASSLHRGTQETQYF	TGTGCCAGCAGCTTACATAGGGGGACTCAAGAGACCCAGTACTTC
-	TRBV5-1	few	TRBJ2-5	CASSLYRDQETQYF	TGCGCCAGCAGCTTGTACAGGGACCAAGAGACCCAGTACTTC
TRBD2	TRBV7-2	few	TRBJ2-7	CASSPRLAGLTYEQYF	TGTGCCAGCAGCCCCCGACTAGCGGGCCTCACCTACGAGCAGTACTTC
TRBD2	TRBV3-1	-	TRBJ2-7	CASSPGLAGAGYEQYF	TGTGCCAGCAGCCCTGGACTAGCGGGAGCAGGGTACGAGCAGTACTTC
TRBD2	TRBV20-1	-	TRBJ2-7	CSASRAGVGDEQYF	TGCAGTGCTAGTCGGGCGGGAGTCGGCGACGAGCAGTACTTC
-	TRBV25-1	few	TRBJ2-3	CASSEYYGPDTQYF	TGTGCCAGCAGTGAATATTACGGCCCAGATACGCAGTATTTT
TRBD2	TRBV6-5	-	TRBJ2-3	CASSYSGGRSGDTQYF	TGTGCCAGCAGTTACTCGGGCGGGAGAAGTGGAGATACGCAGTATTTT
TRBD2	TRBV7-9	few	TRBJ2-2	CASRLAGGRGTGELFF	TGTGCCAGCAGGTTAGCGGGAGGCCGCGGCACCGGGGAGCTGTTTTTT
TRBD1	TRBV7-2	-	TRBJ2-1	CASSFWTGGFNEQFF	TGTGCCAGCAGCTTTTGGACAGGGGGCTTCAATGAGCAGTTCTTC
TRBD2	TRBV6-4	many	TRBJ2-2	CASSSGLAENTGELFF	TGTGCCAGCAGTTCCGGACTAGCGGAAAACACCGGGGAGCTGTTTTTT
TRBD1	TRBV29-1	-	TRBJ2-1	CSVQSDRGFMSSYNEQFF	TGCAGCGTACAATCCGACAGGGGGTTTATGAGCTCCTACAATGAGCAGTTCTTC
-	TRBV6-6	few	TRBJ2-3	CASSYRGVDTQYF	TGTGCCAGCAGTTACCGGGGTGTGGATACGCAGTATTTT
-	TRBV15	many	TRBJ2-7	CATSRDYYEQYF	TGTGCCACCAGCAGAGATTATTACGAGCAGTACTTC
TRBD2	TRBV7-6	few	TRBJ2-7	CASSLSRTSGRYEQYF	TGTGCCAGCAGCTTATCCCGGACTAGCGGGAGGTACGAGCAGTACTTC
-	TRBV4-2	few	TRBJ2-7	CASSHKGAYEQYF	TGTGCCAGCAGCCATAAAGGGGCTTACGAGCAGTACTTC
-	TRBV4-3	few	TRBJ2-1	CASSQGVGESYNEQFF	TGCGCCAGCAGCCAAGGGGTGGGGGAATCCTACAATGAGCAGTTCTTC
-	TRBV10-3	-	TRBJ2-5	CAIRTSKGTQYF	TGTGCCATCAGGACAAGTAAGGGGACCCAGTACTTC
-	TRBV18	few	TRBJ2-7	CASSDGQAPSEQYF	TGTGCCAGCTCAGACGGTCAGGCCCCATCCGAGCAGTACTTC
-	TRBV6-4	few	TRBJ2-2	CASSDSRNTGELFF	TGTGCCAGCAGTGACTCGAGAAACACCGGGGAGCTGTTTTTT
TRBD2	TRBV5-5	-	TRBJ2-5	CASSLTSGRAGETQYF	TGTGCCAGCAGCTTAACTAGCGGGAGGGCCGGGGAGACCCAGTACTTC
TRBD1	TRBV5-1	few	TRBJ2-5	CASSQTGVAETQYF	TGCGCCAGCAGCCAAACAGGGGTCGCAGAGACCCAGTACTTC